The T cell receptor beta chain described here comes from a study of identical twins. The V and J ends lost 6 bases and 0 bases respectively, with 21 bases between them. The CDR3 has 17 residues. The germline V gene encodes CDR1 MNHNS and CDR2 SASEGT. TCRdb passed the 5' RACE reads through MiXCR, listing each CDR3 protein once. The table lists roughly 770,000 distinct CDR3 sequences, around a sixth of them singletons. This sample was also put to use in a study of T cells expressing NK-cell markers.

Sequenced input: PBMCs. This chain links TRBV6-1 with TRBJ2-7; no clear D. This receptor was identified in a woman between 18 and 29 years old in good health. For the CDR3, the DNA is TGTGCCAGCAGACCCCCCCGTGGAGCCTCCGCCTCCTACGAGCAGTACTTC. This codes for CASRPPRGASASYEQYF.